These T cell receptor beta chains were read from a single sample in a study of cytomegalovirus exposure and HLA in healthy donors. TCRdb keeps only in-frame clones here, not all; method: immunoSEQ multiplex PCR. Of 90,000 to 120,000 clones listed, about 84% are singletons. The sample was PBMCs. The source of these receptors is a man under 40 in good health and CMV-seronegative. Each CDR3 is given with its conserved first and last residue. D genes are given only for firm matches. Some rows mark clone size as missing; the rest say once, few, many or name a class of expanded clone.

NA,TRBJ1-1,NA,TRBV30,CAWSEAGHTEAFF,TGTGCCTGGAGTGAAGCAGGGCACACTGAAGCTTTCTTT
NA,TRBJ1-2,TRBD1,TRBV6-1,CASSGQGHGYTF,TGTGCCAGCAGTGGACAGGGGCATGGCTACACCTTC
NA,TRBJ2-3,NA,TRBV2,CASKRRDSRTDTQYF,TGTGCCAGCAAACGTCGGGACTCCCGCACAGATACGCAGTATTTT
NA,TRBJ2-7,TRBD2,TRBV7-8,CASSLGLAVTYEQYF,TGTGCCAGCAGCCTGGGACTAGCGGTGACCTACGAGCAGTACTTC
NA,TRBJ2-7,TRBD1,TRBV9,CASSLTTGGYEQYF,TGTGCCAGCAGCCTCACGACAGGGGGCTACGAGCAGTACTTC
NA,TRBJ1-5,TRBD1,TRBV4-1,CASSRGQGSNQPQHF,TGCGCCAGCAGCCGTGGACAGGGCAGCAATCAGCCCCAGCATTTT
NA,TRBJ1-5,TRBD1,TRBV30,CAWSKRQGAQPQHF,TGTGCCTGGTCAAAGCGACAGGGGGCCCAGCCCCAGCATTTT
NA,TRBJ2-7,TRBD1,TRBV4-1,CASSRGTGGFYEQYF,TGCGCCAGCAGCCGCGGGACAGGGGGATTCTACGAGCAGTACTTC
NA,TRBJ2-5,TRBD2,TRBV2,CASTRTASGGGQETQYF,TGTGCCAGCACGCGAACCGCGTCCGGGGGGGGTCAAGAGACCCAGTACTTC
NA,TRBJ1-2,TRBD1,TRBV7-6,CASSLAPGQGTYGYTF,TGTGCCAGCAGCTTAGCGCCGGGACAGGGCACCTATGGCTACACCTTC
few,TRBJ1-2,NA,TRBV7-2,CASRGGGSSNYGYTF,TGTGCCAGCAGGGGGGGTGGGTCGAGTAACTATGGCTACACCTTC